This T cell receptor (beta chain) was recovered during a study of blood T cells in healthy people across ages. Trimming took 3 bases from V and 0 from J; bases not matched to a gene: 3. Germline lookup yields CDR1 MNHNY and CDR2 SVGAGI (reference sequence). This CDR3 has 15 residues. This clonotype was detected only a few times. PCR was performed a second time for about 7 to 12 cycles using a sample-barcoded 5' primer and a J-beta primer mix. Every sample produced at least 2.5 million CDR3-containing paired-end reads. MiXCR, run by TCRdb on the 5' RACE reads, gives a single entry per CDR3 protein. The table lists approximately 850,000 distinct CDR3 sequences, 40% to 50% of them singletons.

The TCR comes from a man aged 55-75 years in good health. The chain recombines TRBV6-6 with TRBJ2-7; 9 bases are a match to TRBD1. Material: blood. Here the CDR3 DNA reads TGTGCCAGCAGTTATGGGACAGGGTCCTCCTACGAGCAGTACTTC. Translation gives CASSYGTGSSYEQYF.